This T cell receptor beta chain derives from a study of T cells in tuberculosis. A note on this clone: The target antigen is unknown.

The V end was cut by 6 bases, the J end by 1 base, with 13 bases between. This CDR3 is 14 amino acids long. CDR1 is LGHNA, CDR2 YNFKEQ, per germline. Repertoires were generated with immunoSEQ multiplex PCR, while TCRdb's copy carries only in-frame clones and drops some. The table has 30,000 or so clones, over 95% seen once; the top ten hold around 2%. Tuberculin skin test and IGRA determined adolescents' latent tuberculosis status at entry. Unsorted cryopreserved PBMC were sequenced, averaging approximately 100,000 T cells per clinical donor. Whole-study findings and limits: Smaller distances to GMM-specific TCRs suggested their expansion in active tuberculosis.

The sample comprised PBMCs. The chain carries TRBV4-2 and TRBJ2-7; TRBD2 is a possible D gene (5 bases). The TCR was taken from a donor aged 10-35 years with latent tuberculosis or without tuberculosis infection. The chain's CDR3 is CASSRPDLSYEQYF. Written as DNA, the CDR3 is TGTGCCAGCAGTCGCCCGGACTTATCCTACGAGCAGTACTTC.